This T cell receptor beta chain came from a study of cytomegalovirus exposure and HLA in healthy donors. Study-wide results and caveats: Most of the TCR beta V segments (in an earlier analysis) were productive either about 87% or about 30% of the time.

As for this clone: The antigen is unknown. Sequence at one end of the junction differs from germline and may be a read error.

60 Vbeta and 13 Jbeta primers were used in PCR. Profiled with immunoSEQ multiplex PCR; TCRdb holds only in-frame clones, not every one. The sample lists hundreds of thousands of clones, around two thirds occurring once. The CDR3 has 15 amino acids. Germline lookup yields CDR1 SEHNR and CDR2 FQNEAQ (reference sequence). The V and J genes are TRBV7-9 and TRBJ2-7; no firm D call. Material: PBMCs. The sequence came from a female donor in good health and CMV-seronegative. CDR3 amino acids: CASSIAPSVSYEQYF. As DNA, the CDR3 is TGTGCCAGCAGCATAGCCCCCAGCGTTTCCTACGAGCAGTACTTC.